The source of this T cell receptor beta chain is a study of response to subunit inactivated influenza vaccine. Using its own MiXCR run on the RT-PCR reads, TCRdb lists one record per CDR3 protein. Of approximately 170,000 distinct CDR3 sequences listed, 10% to 15% are singletons. The germline gives CDR1 LGHNA, CDR2 YSLEER. This CDR3 has 16 amino acids. V lost 3 bases to trimming and J lost 5 bases; unmatched junction nucleotides: 10. These records were also assigned to another study, of T cells expressing NK-cell markers. That study adds: It was by 5'RACE template switching with UMIs that TCR beta cDNA was made. All TCR beta repertoires analysed originated from sorted CD3+CD56+NKG2C+, CD3+CD56+NKG2C- and CD3+CD56-NKG2C+ T cells. Serological testing identified seven of the eight sequenced donors as HCMV-seropositive and one as seronegative. Restricting sorting to alpha-beta TCR T cells was achieved in several experiments by an anti-gamma-delta TCR antibody.

This TCR derives from a man aged 50 to 59 who received an inactivated influenza vaccine. Sequenced here: CD8+ T cells sorted from PBMCs, sampled less than 13 days after vaccination. The chain has TRBV4-3 and TRBJ2-3; 8 nucleotides match TRBD1. DNA of the CDR3: TGCGCCAGCAGCCAGCTCCGGGACAGGCGGGGAGATACGCAGTATTTT. Its protein product is CASSQLRDRRGDTQYF.